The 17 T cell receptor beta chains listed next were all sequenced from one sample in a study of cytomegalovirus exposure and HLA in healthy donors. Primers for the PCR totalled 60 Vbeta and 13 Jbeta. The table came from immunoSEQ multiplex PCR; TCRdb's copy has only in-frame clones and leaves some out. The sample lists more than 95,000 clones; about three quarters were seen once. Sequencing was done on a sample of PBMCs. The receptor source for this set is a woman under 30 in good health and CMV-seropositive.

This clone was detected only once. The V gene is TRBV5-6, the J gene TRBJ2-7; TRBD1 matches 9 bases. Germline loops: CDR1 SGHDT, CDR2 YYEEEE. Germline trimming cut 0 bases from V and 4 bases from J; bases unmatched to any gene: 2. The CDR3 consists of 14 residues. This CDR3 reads CASSLGQGVYEQYF. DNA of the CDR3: TGTGCCAGCAGCTTGGGACAGGGGGTTTACGAGCAGTACTTC.

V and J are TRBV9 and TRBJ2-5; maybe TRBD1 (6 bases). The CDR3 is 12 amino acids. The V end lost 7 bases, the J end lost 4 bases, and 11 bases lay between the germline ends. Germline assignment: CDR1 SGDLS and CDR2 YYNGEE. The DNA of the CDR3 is TGTGCCAGCCCCGACAGGCGAGAGACCCAGTACTTC. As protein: CASPDRRETQYF.

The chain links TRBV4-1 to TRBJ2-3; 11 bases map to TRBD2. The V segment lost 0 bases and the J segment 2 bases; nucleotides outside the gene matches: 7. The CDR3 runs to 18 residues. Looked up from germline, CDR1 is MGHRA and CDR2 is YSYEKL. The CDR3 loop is CASSQEEPGLAATDTQYF. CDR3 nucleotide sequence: TGCGCCAGCAGCCAAGAGGAGCCGGGACTAGCGGCCACAGATACGCAGTATTTT.

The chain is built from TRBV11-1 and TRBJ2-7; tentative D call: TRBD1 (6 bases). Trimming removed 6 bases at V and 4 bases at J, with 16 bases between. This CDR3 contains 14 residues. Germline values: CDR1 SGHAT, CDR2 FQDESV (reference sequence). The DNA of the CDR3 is TGTGCCAGCAGTTATGGACCAACAGGGTACGAGCAGTACTTC. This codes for CASSYGPTGYEQYF.

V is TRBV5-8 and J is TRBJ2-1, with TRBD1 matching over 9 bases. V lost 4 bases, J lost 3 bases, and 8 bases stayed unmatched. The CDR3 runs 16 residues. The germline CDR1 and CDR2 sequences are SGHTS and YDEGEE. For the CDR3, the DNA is TGTGCCAGCAGCGGGTATCGGACAGGGGACTACAATGAGCAGTTCTTC. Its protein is CASSGYRTGDYNEQFF.

The CDR3 region is CASWGQTPEQYF. The CDR3 DNA reads TGTGCCAGCTGGGGGCAGACCCCCGAGCAGTACTTC. The chain is built from TRBV28 and TRBJ2-7, with a tentative D call TRBD1 (6 bases). CDR3 length equals 12 residues. Germline CDR1 reads MDHEN; CDR2 reads SYDVKM. V was clipped by 8 bases and J by 6 bases, with 14 bases between them.

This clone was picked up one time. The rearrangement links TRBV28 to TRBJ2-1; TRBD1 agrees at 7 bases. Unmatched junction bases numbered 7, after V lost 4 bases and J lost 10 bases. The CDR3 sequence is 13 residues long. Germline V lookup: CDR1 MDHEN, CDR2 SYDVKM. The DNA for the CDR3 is TGTGCCAGCAGTTCCCAGCTGACAGGGGAGCAGTTCTTC. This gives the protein CASSSQLTGEQFF.

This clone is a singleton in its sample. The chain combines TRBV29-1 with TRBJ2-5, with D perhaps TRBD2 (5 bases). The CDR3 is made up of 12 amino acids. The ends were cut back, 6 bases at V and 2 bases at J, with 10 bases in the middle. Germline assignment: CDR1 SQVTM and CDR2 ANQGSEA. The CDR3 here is CSVDEGQETQYF. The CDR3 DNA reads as TGCAGCGTGGACGAGGGTCAAGAGACCCAGTACTTC.

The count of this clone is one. CDR3 DNA sequence: TGTGCCAGCAGCCTTCGGGGTCGTAACACTGAAGCTTTCTTT. Translating it yields CASSLRGRNTEAFF. This chain connects TRBV5-4 to TRBJ1-1; the D is unclear. The CDR3 sequence is 14 residues long. Germline CDR1 SGHNT, CDR2 YYREEE (reference sequence). With 4 bases removed from V and 2 bases from J, the gap between germline ends came to 12 bases.

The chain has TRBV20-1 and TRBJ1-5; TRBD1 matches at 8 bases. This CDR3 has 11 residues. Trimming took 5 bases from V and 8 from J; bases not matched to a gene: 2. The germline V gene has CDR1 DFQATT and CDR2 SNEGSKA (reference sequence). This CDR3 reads CSAQGAEPQHF. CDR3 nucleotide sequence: TGCAGTGCTCAGGGGGCCGAGCCCCAGCATTTT.

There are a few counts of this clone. In DNA, the CDR3 is TGTGCCGTCCAGGGGGCCGGGACAGGGGATTACGAGCAGTACTTC. This sequence encodes CAVQGAGTGDYEQYF. V is TRBV28 and J is TRBJ2-7; TRBD1 agrees at 10 bases. V gave up 11 bases and J gave up 4 bases; unmatched junction bases: 14. This CDR3 has 15 residues. Germline-derived CDR1 and CDR2 are MDHEN and SYDVKM.

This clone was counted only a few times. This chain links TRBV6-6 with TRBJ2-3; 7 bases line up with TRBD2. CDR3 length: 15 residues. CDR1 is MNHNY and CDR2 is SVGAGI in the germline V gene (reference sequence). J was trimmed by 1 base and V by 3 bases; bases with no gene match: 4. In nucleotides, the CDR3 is TGTGCCAGCAGTTATAGTCTAGCGGGCACAGATACGCAGTATTTT. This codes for CASSYSLAGTDTQYF.

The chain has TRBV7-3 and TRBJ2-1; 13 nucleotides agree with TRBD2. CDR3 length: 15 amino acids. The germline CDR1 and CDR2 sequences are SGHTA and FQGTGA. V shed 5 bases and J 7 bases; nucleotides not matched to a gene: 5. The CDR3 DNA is TGTGCCAGCAGCCCCGGGACTAGCGGGGTTAATGAGCAGTTCTTC. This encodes CASSPGTSGVNEQFF.

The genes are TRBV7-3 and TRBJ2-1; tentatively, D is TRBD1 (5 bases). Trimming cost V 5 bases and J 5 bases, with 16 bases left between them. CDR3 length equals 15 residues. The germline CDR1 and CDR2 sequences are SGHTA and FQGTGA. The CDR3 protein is CASSPTSGFHNEQFF. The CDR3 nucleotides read TGTGCCAGCAGCCCAACGTCAGGGTTCCACAATGAGCAGTTCTTC.

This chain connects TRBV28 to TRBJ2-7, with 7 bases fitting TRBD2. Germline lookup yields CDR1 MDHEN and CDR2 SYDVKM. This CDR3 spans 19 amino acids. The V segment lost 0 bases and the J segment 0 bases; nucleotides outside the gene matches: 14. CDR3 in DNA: TGTGCCAGCAGTTTATGGGGGGGGATTGGGGCTACCATCTCCTACGAGCAGTACTTC. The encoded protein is CASSLWGGIGATISYEQYF. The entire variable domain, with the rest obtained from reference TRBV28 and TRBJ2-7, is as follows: DVKVTQSSRYLVKRTGEKVFLECVQDMDHENMFWYRQDPGLGLRLIYFSYDVKMKEKGDIPEGYSVSREKKERFSLILESASTNQTSMYLCASSLWGGIGATISYEQYFGPGTRLTVT.

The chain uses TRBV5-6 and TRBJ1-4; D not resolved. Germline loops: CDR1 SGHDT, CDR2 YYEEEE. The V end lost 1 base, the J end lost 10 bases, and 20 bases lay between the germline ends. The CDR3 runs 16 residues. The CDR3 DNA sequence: TGTGCCAGCAGCTTGCTGGGGAAGGGCGGTGAGGGAAAACTGTTTTTT. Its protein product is CASSLLGKGGEGKLFF. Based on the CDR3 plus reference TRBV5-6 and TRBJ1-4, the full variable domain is DAGVTQSPTHLIKTRGQQVTLRCSPKSGHDTVSWYQQALGQGPQFIFQYYEEEERQRGNFPDRFSGHQFPNYSSELNVNALLLGDSALYLCASSLLGKGGEGKLFFGSGTQLSVL.

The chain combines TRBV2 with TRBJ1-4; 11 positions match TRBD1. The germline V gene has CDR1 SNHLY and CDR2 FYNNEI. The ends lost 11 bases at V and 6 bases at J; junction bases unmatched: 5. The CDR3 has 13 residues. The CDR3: CAARTGGDEKLFF. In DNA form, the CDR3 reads TGTGCCGCCCGGACAGGGGGCGATGAAAAACTGTTTTTT.